The 27 T cell receptor beta chains below all came from one sample that was sequenced in a study of early T cells in non-severe SARS-CoV-2 infection. TCRdb re-derived calls from the 5' RACE reads in MiXCR, one entry per CDR3 protein. The sample contains tens of thousands of distinct CDR3 sequences, roughly 10% of which appear only once. Sequencing used whole blood. These receptors were taken from an adult who was a healthcare worker with PCR-confirmed SARS-CoV-2 infection or an uninfected control (not recorded which).

This clonotype was counted only a few times. The CDR3 bases are TGTGCCAGCAGTTCCATAGCGGGCGAAGAGACCCAGTACTTC. It codes for CASSSIAGEETQYF. The J gene is TRBJ2-5, the V gene TRBV7-6; the match to TRBD2 covers 7 bases. The junction had 7 bases not matched to a gene; V was cut back by 6 bases and J by 3 bases. The germline gives CDR1 SGHVS, CDR2 FNYEAQ. CDR3 size: 14 residues.

Notes on this clonotype: This may come from a read error, since a much larger clone is one base off. CDR3 protein: CASEVAGTDTQHF. The CDR3 DNA follows: TGTGCCAGCGAGGTGGCTGGGACAGATACGCAGCATTTT. The V call is TRBV7-9, the J call TRBJ2-3; TRBD1 agrees at 7 bases. The assigned J gene may be wrong: the sequence end matches TRBJ1-5 better. There are 13 residues in the CDR3. Germline V gene data show CDR1 as SEHNR and CDR2 as FQNEAQ (reference sequence).

This clonotype appeared many times. This sequence joins TRBV5-4 and TRBJ2-6; TRBD2 might be the D (5 bases). The CDR3 totals 16 residues. V was trimmed by 0 bases and J by 0 bases, leaving 7 bases between them. Germline assignment: CDR1 SGHNT and CDR2 YYREEE (reference sequence). The CDR3 DNA reads TGTGCCAGCAGCTTGGTGGGGAGCTCTGGGGCCAACGTCCTGACTTTC. It is translated as CASSLVGSSGANVLTF.

This clonotype was counted at least ten times. The genes are TRBV5-4 and TRBJ2-3; D tentatively reads TRBD1 or TRBD2 (6 bases each). Germline CDR1 is SGHNT and CDR2 is YYREEE (reference sequence). V lost 4 bases and J 4 bases, leaving 13 bases between the germline ends. The CDR3 covers 14 residues. The CDR3 nucleotides are TGTGCCAGCAGCGATCCCCGGGGGCCAGATACGCAGTATTTT. As protein: CASSDPRGPDTQYF.

V is TRBV6-5 and J is TRBJ2-3; D unresolved. The germline CDR1 and CDR2 sequences are MNHEY and SVGAGI. The CDR3 is 14 amino acids. The V end lost 6 bases, the J end lost 5 bases, and 15 bases lay between the germline ends. The DNA for the CDR3 is TGTGCCAGCAGACTCGATTGGAGTAAAGATACGCAGTATTTT. It codes for CASRLDWSKDTQYF.

A remark on this clonotype: Possible read error: a much larger clone is one base away. The chain carries TRBV2 and TRBJ2-3, with D maybe TRBD1 (5 bases). The DNA end lines up better with TRBJ1-5; the J call may be wrong. Germline V gene sequence: CDR1 SNHLY, CDR2 FYNNEI. The CDR3 extends over 13 amino acids. The CDR3 loop reads CASNPVKTDTQHF. In nucleotides, the CDR3 is TGTGCCAGCAACCCGGTAAAGACAGATACGCAGCATTTT.

Note on this clonotype: Being one base from a much bigger clone, this may be a read error. The chain carries TRBV7-8 and TRBJ1-1, with D maybe TRBD1 (5 bases). This CDR3 has 16 amino acids. The germline CDR1 and CDR2 sequences are SGHVS and FQNEAQ. CDR3 bases: TGTGCCAGCAGCTTCGACTCGACAGACTTGAACACTGAAGTTTTCTTT. Its translation: CASSFDSTDLNTEVFF.

This clonotype was observed at least ten times. The chain recombines TRBV7-9 with TRBJ1-4; 7 nucleotides agree with TRBD1. With V trimmed by 4 bases and J by 8 bases, 13 bases remained unmatched. Germline CDR1 and CDR2: SEHNR and FQNEAQ (reference sequence). The CDR3 loop spans 16 amino acids. The CDR3 is CASSSRRNRGREKLFF. In DNA form, the CDR3 reads TGTGCCAGCAGCTCTAGACGTAACAGGGGAAGGGAAAAACTGTTTTTT.

This clonotype turned up a few times. The chain recombines TRBV20-1 with TRBJ2-4; a weak D match, TRBD2 (6 bases). In germline, CDR1 is DFQATT, CDR2 SNEGSKA (reference sequence). The V end was cut by 6 bases, the J end by 8 bases, with 17 bases between. There are 13 residues in the CDR3. The DNA for the CDR3 is TGCAGTGCCGGCGGGGACGCAGGAGACATTCAGTACTTC. It specifies CSAGGDAGDIQYF.

A few counts support this clonotype. The rearrangement links TRBV6-6 to TRBJ1-6; a weak D match, TRBD1 (6 bases). CDR3 size: 12 residues. The V end was cut by 6 bases, the J end by 10 bases, with 10 bases between. Germline V gene data show CDR1 as MNHNY and CDR2 as SVGAGI (reference sequence). The CDR3 sequence: CASSTGNSPLHF. The CDR3 region has the DNA TGTGCCAGCAGCACAGGGAACTCACCCCTCCACTTT.

The V gene is TRBV7-8, the J gene TRBJ2-3; TRBD1 aligns across 7 bases. The V and J ends lost 5 bases and 4 bases, in that order; junction bases with no gene match: 6. CDR1 SGHVS and CDR2 FQNEAQ come from the germline V gene. The CDR3 loop spans 14 amino acids. CDR3 sequence: CASSPDRNADTQYF. DNA for the CDR3: TGTGCCAGCAGCCCGGACAGGAATGCAGATACGCAGTATTTT.

This clonotype was found many times. The rearrangement uses TRBV14 and TRBJ2-6; 7 nucleotides agree with TRBD1. This CDR3 comprises 17 residues. J lost 1 base, V lost 2 bases, and 5 bases had no gene match. Germline V CDR1 and CDR2: SGHDN, FVKESK. The CDR3 region is CASSQPGQLSGANVLTF. CDR3 sequence (DNA): TGTGCCAGCAGCCAACCGGGACAGCTATCTGGGGCCAACGTCCTGACTTTC.

This clonotype was found many times. V usage is TRBV5-8 and J usage is TRBJ1-4; 9 nucleotides match TRBD1. The V gene's germline CDR1 is SGHTS and CDR2 YDEGEE. The trim removed 0 bases at V and 8 bases at J, leaving 5 bases unmatched. The CDR3 has 15 amino acids. CDR3 nucleotide sequence: TGTGCCAGCAGCTTGGACAGGGGGCTACGGGAAAAACTGTTTTTT. This codes for CASSLDRGLREKLFF. The complete variable domain, with remaining parts taken from reference TRBV5-8 and TRBJ1-4, reads EAGVTQSPTHLIKTRGQQATLRCSPISGHTSVYWYQQALGLGLQFLLWYDEGEERNRGNFPPRFSGRQFPNYSSELNVNALELEDSALYLCASSLDRGLREKLFFGSGTQLSVL.

This clonotype was counted ten times or more. This sequence joins TRBV27 and TRBJ2-3, with TRBD1 matching 7 bases. Germline trimming cut 3 bases from V and 4 bases from J; bases unmatched to any gene: 10. The CDR3 has 16 residues. From germline, CDR1 is MNHEY and CDR2 SMNVEV (reference sequence). CDR3 residues: CASSFSTGVVPDTQYF. The CDR3 DNA sequence: TGTGCCAGCAGTTTTTCTACAGGGGTTGTGCCAGATACGCAGTATTTT.

In its sample, this clonotype was seen many times. The chain carries TRBV7-9 and TRBJ2-1, with TRBD2 identical over 10 bases. Germline assignment: CDR1 SEHNR and CDR2 FQNEAQ (reference sequence). V lost 7 bases, J lost 4 bases, and 7 bases stayed unmatched. This CDR3 has 15 amino acids. The CDR3 reads CASTVSSGSYNEQFF. In DNA, the CDR3 is TGTGCCAGCACTGTATCTAGCGGGAGTTACAATGAGCAGTTCTTC. Combining the CDR3 with reference TRBV7-9 and TRBJ2-1 gives the whole variable domain DTGVSQNPRHKITKRGQNVTFRCDPISEHNRLYWYRQTLGQGPEFLTYFQNEAQLEKSRLLSDRFSAERPKGSFSTLEIQRTEQGDSAMYLCASTVSSGSYNEQFFGPGTRLTVL.

This clonotype has a count of ten or more. V is TRBV7-3 and J is TRBJ1-1; the D gene is possibly TRBD1 (6 bases). Germline lookup yields CDR1 SGHTA and CDR2 FQGTGA. This CDR3 is 13 amino acids long. V was shortened by 2 bases and J by 8 bases, with 12 bases between the two germline ends. CDR3 in DNA: TGTGCCAGCAGCTTACCTGGACAGACCGAAGCTTTCTTT. It specifies CASSLPGQTEAFF. Using reference TRBV7-3 and TRBJ1-1 for the parts outside the CDR3, the full variable domain is GAGVSQTPSNKVTEKGKYVELRCDPISGHTALYWYRQSLGQGPEFLIYFQGTGAADDSGLPNDRFFAVRPEGSVSTLKIQRTERGDSAVYLCASSLPGQTEAFFGQGTRLTVV.

The chain recombines TRBV15 with TRBJ2-1; D ambiguous. V gave up 3 bases and J gave up 10 bases, with 13 bases separating them. This CDR3 region has 13 residues. Germline values: CDR1 LNHNV, CDR2 YYDKDF (reference sequence). The CDR3 coding sequence is TGTGCCACCAGCAGGGACGCAGCCGGGGAGCAGTTCTTC. Its translation is CATSRDAAGEQFF.

This rearrangement joins TRBV4-2 to TRBJ1-5; possible D gene TRBD1, 5 bases. The ends were cut back, 1 base at V and 1 base at J, with 17 bases in the middle. Per the germline V gene, CDR1 is LGHNA and CDR2 is YNFKEQ. This CDR3 is 18 amino acids long. The CDR3 coding sequence is TGTGCCAGCAGCCAAGGGGGCCTTACCCTCTACAGCAATCAGCCCCAGCATTTT. This encodes CASSQGGLTLYSNQPQHF.

This clonotype was observed many times. V gene TRBV19 combines with J gene TRBJ1-5; D unresolved. Trimming shortened V by 7 bases and J by 10 bases, and 14 bases separated the two germline ends. The CDR3 has 12 amino acids. CDR1 and CDR2 (germline): LNHDA, SQIVND (reference sequence). The CDR3 loop reads CASNQPKGPQHF. The CDR3 DNA follows: TGTGCCAGTAATCAACCTAAAGGTCCCCAGCATTTT.

This clonotype occurred many times. The chain employs TRBV18 and TRBJ2-7; D call uncertain. Germline values: CDR1 KGHSH, CDR2 LQKENI. This CDR3 spans 16 amino acids. V lost 5 bases, J lost 0 bases, and 17 bases lay in between. This CDR3 reads CASSGSLARSSYEQYF. The CDR3 nucleotides read TGTGCCAGCTCAGGAAGTCTGGCCAGAAGCTCCTACGAGCAGTACTTC.

The chain combines TRBV5-1 with TRBJ1-1, with 7 bases that match TRBD1. The CDR3 runs 13 residues. The ends lost 5 bases at V and 5 bases at J; junction bases unmatched: 6. Germline V lookup: CDR1 SGHRS, CDR2 YFSETQ. CDR3 sequence: CASRPTGVTEAFF. The CDR3 DNA is TGCGCCAGCAGGCCCACAGGGGTGACTGAAGCTTTCTTT.

The gene calls are TRBV20-1 and TRBJ1-1; D is ambiguous. This CDR3 contains 15 residues. Trimming took off 0 bases at V and 0 bases at J, with 11 bases between the two ends. Germline values: CDR1 DFQATT, CDR2 SNEGSKA (reference sequence). The CDR3 DNA sequence: TGCAGTGCTAGAGATGTTCGTCCGTTGAACACTGAAGCTTTCTTT. This encodes CSARDVRPLNTEAFF.

This clonotype was counted only a few times. CDR3 sequence (DNA): TGTGCCAGCAGTTACCGCCTCGGGACTTTTCCTTACGAGCAGTACTTC. It specifies CASSYRLGTFPYEQYF. The chain uses TRBV6-6 and TRBJ2-7, with a weak D call TRBD2 (6 bases). This CDR3 comprises 16 residues. Germline V CDR1 and CDR2: MNHNY, SVGAGI (reference sequence). V lost 2 bases and J lost 4, with 18 bases in between.

The rearrangement joins TRBV27 to TRBJ1-2; D possibly corresponds to TRBD1 (5 bases). CDR3 length: 14 residues. The germline V and J ends were trimmed by 3 bases and 2 bases, with 10 bases remaining between them. Looked up from germline, CDR1 is MNHEY and CDR2 is SMNVEV (reference sequence). The CDR3 loop reads CASSFRRGNYGYTF. Here the CDR3 DNA reads TGTGCCAGCAGTTTTCGGAGGGGAAACTATGGCTACACCTTC.

The chain couples TRBV6-1 to TRBJ2-2, with 8 bases matching TRBD1. The germline V gene encodes CDR1 MNHNS and CDR2 SASEGT. The CDR3 has 15 residues. The junction had 5 bases not matched to a gene; V was cut back by 7 bases and J by 1 base. CDR3 protein: CASIPGTGNTGELFF. The CDR3 nucleotides read TGTGCCAGCATCCCCGGGACAGGGAACACCGGGGAGCTGTTTTTT.

This clonotype has only a few counts. This rearrangement joins TRBV6-6 to TRBJ2-5; tentative D call: TRBD2 (5 bases). The CDR3 contains 14 residues. The V end was cut by 8 bases, the J end by 5 bases, with 18 bases between. From germline, CDR1 is MNHNY and CDR2 SVGAGI (reference sequence). The CDR3 bases are TGTGCCAGCGGAACCTCGGACTCTAAGGAGACCCAGTACTTC. Translated, it gives CASGTSDSKETQYF.

At least ten counts were recorded for this clonotype. V is TRBV20-1 and J is TRBJ2-6, with 7 bases matching TRBD1. The CDR3 is 18 residues long. V lost 3 bases to trimming and J lost 0 bases; unmatched junction nucleotides: 11. The V gene's germline CDR1 is DFQATT and CDR2 SNEGSKA (reference sequence). The CDR3 reads CSASTRDRLSSGANVLTF. Here the CDR3 DNA reads TGCAGTGCTAGTACTCGGGACAGACTTAGCTCTGGGGCCAACGTCCTGACTTTC.